These 18 T cell receptor beta chains came from one sample sequenced in a study of blood T cell repertoires in COVID-19. This table comes from immunoSEQ multiplex PCR, and its TCRdb copy is limited to in-frame clones, with some not included. The repertoire holds about 55,000 clones, with more than 75% as singletons. Sequenced material: peripheral blood. All receptors derive from a human donor with active COVID-19. The donor label of this sample is uncertain.

The gene calls are TRBV6-4 and TRBJ2-1, with D possibly being TRBD2 (6 bases). Trimming left V 6 bases short and J 1 base short, with 10 bases between. This CDR3 spans 14 amino acids. The germline V gene encodes CDR1 MRHNA and CDR2 SNTAGT. The CDR3 nucleotides read TGTGCCAGCAGCCGGGGGTCATCCTACAATGAGCAGTTCTTC. It encodes CASSRGSSYNEQFF.

The chain uses TRBV5-5 and TRBJ2-2, with 8 positions matching TRBD1. V dropped 1 base and J dropped 6; count of bases not matched to a gene: 5. The V gene's germline CDR1 is SGHKS and CDR2 YYEKEE (reference sequence). The CDR3 has 15 residues. The CDR3 reads CASSLTGGDAGELFF. Here the CDR3 DNA reads TGTGCCAGCAGCTTGACAGGGGGAGACGCCGGGGAGCTGTTTTTT.

The sample holds a few counts of this clone. The CDR3 nucleotides are TGTGCCAGCAATGGGGTAGGGGACATAAAGCAGTACTTC. Protein: CASNGVGDIKQYF. V gene TRBV2 combines with J gene TRBJ2-7; maybe TRBD1 (6 bases). V gave up 7 bases and J gave up 8 bases, with 18 bases separating them. The CDR3 has 13 residues. Germline CDR1 and CDR2: SNHLY and FYNNEI.

The chain combines TRBV19 with TRBJ2-2, with D possibly matching TRBD2 (5 bases). This CDR3 contains 16 residues. Trimming left V 1 base short and J 5 bases short, with 14 bases between. The germline CDR1 and CDR2 sequences are LNHDA and SQIVND (reference sequence). Written as DNA, the CDR3 is TGTGCCAGTAGTATAGGCGAGGGATCGTGGACCGGGGAGCTGTTTTTT. As protein: CASSIGEGSWTGELFF. The complete variable domain, with remaining parts taken from reference TRBV19 and TRBJ2-2, reads DGGITQSPKYLFRKEGQNVTLSCEQNLNHDAMYWYRQDPGQGLRLIYYSQIVNDFQKGDIAEGYSVSREKKESFPLTVTSAQKNPTAFYLCASSIGEGSWTGELFFGEGSRLTVL.

The chain uses TRBV7-8 and TRBJ2-7; TRBD2 matches at 10 bases. J lost 1 base, V lost 6 bases, and 3 bases had no gene match. The CDR3 consists of 14 residues. Germline lookup yields CDR1 SGHVS and CDR2 FQNEAQ. CDR3: CASRPGLASYEQYF. DNA of the CDR3: TGTGCCAGCAGGCCGGGACTAGCGTCCTACGAGCAGTACTTC.

V is TRBV7-9 and J is TRBJ2-4; D may be TRBD2 (5 bases). CDR3 size: 15 residues. Trimming cost V 5 bases and J 4 bases, with 15 bases left between them. Germline V CDR1 and CDR2: SEHNR, FQNEAQ (reference sequence). As DNA, the CDR3 is TGTGCCAGCAGCCCTAGCCCATCCAGTAAAAACATTCAGTACTTC. It is translated as CASSPSPSSKNIQYF.

The chain employs TRBV2 and TRBJ1-1; 10 nucleotides match TRBD1. This CDR3 spans 14 amino acids. Germline values: CDR1 SNHLY, CDR2 FYNNEI. V shed 6 bases and J 5 bases; nucleotides not matched to a gene: 6. This chain's CDR3 is CASSETGGETEAFF. The CDR3 DNA sequence: TGTGCCAGCAGCGAGACAGGGGGCGAAACTGAAGCTTTCTTT.

The chain is built from TRBV5-1 and TRBJ2-3, with 7 bases that match TRBD1. This CDR3 is 18 amino acids long. Germline CDR1 and CDR2: SGHRS and YFSETQ. Trimming removed 1 base from V and 2 bases from J; junction bases left unmatched: 13. The CDR3 loop reads CASSLTTLGTVNTDTQYF. For the CDR3, the DNA is TGCGCCAGCAGCTTGACGACCCTCGGGACAGTAAACACAGATACGCAGTATTTT. Drawing the rest from reference TRBV5-1 and TRBJ2-3, the complete variable domain is KAGVTQTPRYLIKTRGQQVTLSCSPISGHRSVSWYQQTPGQGLQFLFEYFSETQRNKGNFPGRFSGRQFSNSRSEMNVSTLELGDSALYLCASSLTTLGTVNTDTQYFGPGTRLTVL.

This sequence joins TRBV6-6 and TRBJ1-1, with D hard to call. CDR3 size: 14 residues. Per the germline V gene, CDR1 is MNHNY and CDR2 is SVGAGI (reference sequence). Trimming took 0 bases from V and 1 from J, leaving 6 bases between them. CDR3 in amino acids: CASSYSSPNTEAFF. The CDR3 nucleotides are TGTGCCAGCAGTTACTCGAGTCCGAACACTGAAGCTTTCTTT.

The gene calls are TRBV7-2 and TRBJ1-6, with a tentative D call TRBD1 (5 bases). The germline V gene encodes CDR1 SGHTA and CDR2 FQGNSA. The CDR3 is 17 residues long. The V gene lost 4 bases and the J gene lost 7 bases, with 20 bases spanning the gap. Here the CDR3 DNA reads TGTGCCAGCAGCTCTCCGCTTACGACAGCCACGAATTCACCCCTCCACTTT. Translated, it gives CASSSPLTTATNSPLHF.

The genes are TRBV6-5 and TRBJ2-1; D possibly corresponds to TRBD2 (7 bases). CDR1 and CDR2 (germline): MNHEY, SVGAGI. Trimming took 7 bases from V and 6 from J, leaving 19 bases between them. The CDR3 covers 15 residues. CDR3 in amino acids: CASKSVGGGFNEQFF. CDR3 coding DNA: TGTGCCAGCAAGTCGGTAGGGGGGGGGTTCAATGAGCAGTTCTTC.

The chain uses TRBV7-2 and TRBJ1-6; the D is unclear. Trimming shortened V by 2 bases and J by 10 bases, and 15 bases separated the two germline ends. CDR3 size: 15 residues. Per the germline V gene, CDR1 is SGHTA and CDR2 is FQGNSA. The CDR3 DNA sequence: TGTGCCAGCAGCTTACTCCGGGTTCTAAACTCACCCCTCCACTTT. Translation: CASSLLRVLNSPLHF.

The chain carries TRBV9 and TRBJ1-2; D gene ambiguous. Trimming shortened V by 3 bases and J by 1 base, and 10 bases separated the two germline ends. The CDR3 has 14 amino acids. Germline CDR1 SGDLS, CDR2 YYNGEE. As DNA, the CDR3 is TGTGCCAGCAGCGCCCCGGGTTATAACTATGGCTACACCTTC. This sequence encodes CASSAPGYNYGYTF.

The rearrangement uses TRBV4-1 and TRBJ2-2; 11 bases are a match to TRBD2. Per germline, CDR1 MGHRA and CDR2 YSYEKL. This CDR3 region has 20 residues. V trimming: 1 base; J trimming: 6 bases; junction bases outside the gene matches: 16. The CDR3 bases are TGCGCCAGCAGCCAAGGGCCCTTGGGGCTAGCGGGGGGCGGGGCCGGGGAGCTGTTTTTT. Its protein is CASSQGPLGLAGGGAGELFF.

The rearrangement links TRBV5-6 to TRBJ1-3; tentatively, D is TRBD1 (6 bases). The germline gives CDR1 SGHDT, CDR2 YYEEEE. This CDR3 is built from 15 residues. V lost 6 bases, J lost 2 bases, and 15 bases lay in between. The DNA of the CDR3 is TGTGCCAGCACTCCCTGGGGGCTTGCTGGAAACACCATATATTTT. The encoded protein is CASTPWGLAGNTIYF.

The gene calls are TRBV3-1 (or the pseudogene TRBV3-2) and TRBJ1-3; D remains ambiguous. The V gene's germline CDR1 is LGHDT and CDR2 YNNKEL (reference sequence). CDR3 length: 12 residues. Trimming shortened V by 0 bases and J by 16 bases, and 13 bases separated the two germline ends. The CDR3 DNA sequence: TGTGCCAGCAGCCAAGATCAGAGGGTACACTATTTT. Its protein product is CASSQDQRVHYF.

The chain couples TRBV9 to TRBJ1-4, with TRBD1 matching over 9 bases. The V gene's germline CDR1 is SGDLS and CDR2 YYNGEE. V shed 2 bases and J 7 bases; nucleotides not matched to a gene: 6. This CDR3 has 15 amino acids. This chain's CDR3 is CASSVPGQGGEKLFF. The CDR3, as DNA: TGTGCCAGCAGCGTTCCGGGACAGGGCGGTGAAAAACTGTTTTTT.

This chain connects TRBV19 to TRBJ1-2, with 7 bases that match TRBD1. The junction had 7 bases not matched to a gene; V was cut back by 4 bases and J by 8 bases. The germline V gene encodes CDR1 LNHDA and CDR2 SQIVND (reference sequence). The CDR3 is 13 residues long. CDR3 loop: CASSTEGARGYTF. The CDR3 bases are TGTGCCAGTAGTACTGAGGGGGCGAGGGGCTACACCTTC.